These 25 T cell receptor beta chains were sequenced from one sample in a study of T cells after yellow fever vaccination. One entry per CDR3 protein, called by TCRdb with MiXCR from the 5' RACE reads. The repertoire holds under 400,000 distinct CDR3 sequences, with roughly an eighth as singletons. Here the sequenced sample was CD4+ T cells sorted from PBMCs, taken 15 days after the yellow fever booster vaccination. The source of these receptors is a man between 18 and 35 years old who received the YFV17D yellow fever vaccine.

This clonotype was observed a handful of times. The V and J genes are TRBV20-1 and TRBJ1-2; a weak D match, TRBD1 (5 bases). The CDR3 is 14 amino acids. Looked up from germline, CDR1 is DFQATT and CDR2 is SNEGSKA (reference sequence). With 0 bases removed from V and 5 bases from J, the gap between germline ends came to 13 bases. The CDR3: CSARDVRGGYGYTF. The DNA for the CDR3 is TGCAGTGCTAGAGATGTCCGGGGCGGGTATGGCTACACCTTC.

The chain uses TRBV5-5 and TRBJ2-2; D assignment may be TRBD1 or TRBD2 (5 bases each). The length of the CDR3 is 15 residues. Germline values: CDR1 SGHKS, CDR2 YYEKEE (reference sequence). Trimming pared 4 bases from V and 7 bases from J, leaving 17 bases between. The CDR3 spells CASSAPNGAGGELFF. CDR3 nucleotide sequence: TGTGCCAGCAGCGCCCCCAACGGGGCCGGCGGGGAGCTGTTTTTT.

V gene TRBV25-1 combines with J gene TRBJ2-3, with 11 bases identical to TRBD2. The germline gives CDR1 MGHDK, CDR2 SYGVNS. The CDR3 loop spans 15 amino acids. Germline trimming cut 3 bases from V and 5 bases from J; bases unmatched to any gene: 4. CDR3 coding DNA: TGTGCCAGCAGTGACCATACTAGCGGGGGAGATACGCAGTATTTT. Amino acid sequence: CASSDHTSGGDTQYF.

The chain uses TRBV6-5 and TRBJ2-3; D possibly corresponds to TRBD2 (5 bases). Trimming pared 7 bases from V and 2 bases from J, leaving 13 bases between. In germline, CDR1 is MNHEY, CDR2 SVGAGI. This CDR3 spans 14 amino acids. This chain's CDR3 is CASKTTSLTDTQYF. CDR3 DNA: TGTGCCAGCAAGACTACTAGTCTCACAGATACGCAGTATTTT.

This clonotype showed up many times. The rearrangement joins TRBV5-1 to TRBJ2-7; no firm D call. CDR1 is SGHRS, CDR2 YFSETQ, per germline. The CDR3 is made up of 14 amino acids. With 2 bases removed from V and 3 bases from J, the gap between germline ends came to 12 bases. The CDR3, as DNA: TGCGCCAGCAGCTTTAATGCGGCCGACTACGAGCAGTACTTC. Its protein is CASSFNAADYEQYF.

V gene TRBV20-1 combines with J gene TRBJ2-3; D tentatively reads TRBD1 or TRBD2 (5 bases each). The CDR3 contains 14 residues. The germline CDR1 and CDR2 sequences are DFQATT and SNEGSKA (reference sequence). V lost 6 bases, J lost 0 bases, and 13 bases lay in between. This chain's CDR3 is CSAGAASSTDTQYF. CDR3 nucleotide sequence: TGCAGTGCCGGGGCGGCATCTAGCACAGATACGCAGTATTTT.

CDR3 region: CASSRDGGAYNEQFF. The CDR3, as DNA: TGTGCCAGCAGCCGGGACGGGGGGGCCTACAATGAGCAGTTCTTC. The chain employs TRBV4-2 and TRBJ2-1; 8 bases fit TRBD2. Trimming cost V 4 bases and J 2 bases; bases outside gene matches: 4. The length of the CDR3 is 15 residues. Germline V gene data show CDR1 as LGHNA and CDR2 as YNFKEQ.

This clonotype came up a few times. V gene TRBV5-1 combines with J gene TRBJ2-1, with no clear D. Germline lookup yields CDR1 SGHRS and CDR2 YFSETQ. The CDR3 contains 11 residues. The V and J ends lost 0 bases and 10 bases respectively, with 5 bases between them. CDR3 amino acids: CASSLGREQFF. The CDR3 region has the DNA TGCGCCAGCAGCTTGGGACGGGAGCAGTTCTTC.

This chain joins TRBV7-3 and TRBJ2-5, with 10 bases lining up with TRBD1. Trimming cost V 5 bases and J 5 bases; bases outside gene matches: 5. The CDR3 spans 14 residues. Looked up from germline, CDR1 is SGHTA and CDR2 is FQGTGA. The CDR3 nucleotides are TGTGCCAGCAGCCCGCGACAGGGGGCGGAGACCCAGTACTTC. The encoded protein is CASSPRQGAETQYF. The complete variable domain, with remaining parts taken from reference TRBV7-3 and TRBJ2-5, reads GAGVSQTPSNKVTEKGKYVELRCDPISGHTALYWYRQSLGQGPEFLIYFQGTGAADDSGLPNDRFFAVRPEGSVSTLKIQRTERGDSAVYLCASSPRQGAETQYFGPGTRLLVL.

The chain uses TRBV18 and TRBJ1-3, with no clear D. V was shortened by 3 bases and J by 0 bases, with 9 bases between the two germline ends. Looked up from germline, CDR1 is KGHSH and CDR2 is LQKENI. This CDR3 has 15 amino acids. The chain's CDR3 is CASSPDRYSGNTIYF. The CDR3 coding sequence is TGTGCCAGCTCACCCGACCGCTACTCTGGAAACACCATATATTTT.

A few counts support this clonotype. This chain links TRBV18 with TRBJ2-5; a weak D match, TRBD2 (6 bases). Germline CDR1 reads KGHSH; CDR2 reads LQKENI. The CDR3 contains 14 residues. Trimming removed 4 bases from V and 4 bases from J, with 13 bases in between. CDR3 sequence reads: CASSLLGGSETQYF. Written as DNA, the CDR3 is TGTGCCAGCTCACTCCTCGGGGGATCAGAGACCCAGTACTTC.

This clonotype was observed many times. The chain has TRBV5-1 and TRBJ2-6; TRBD1 aligns across 8 bases. CDR3 length equals 16 residues. V lost 4 bases, J lost 2 bases, and 5 bases stayed unmatched. Germline loops: CDR1 SGHRS, CDR2 YFSETQ. As DNA, the CDR3 is TGCGCCAGCAGCACAGAACAGGGGGCTGGGGCCAACGTCCTGACTTTC. As protein: CASSTEQGAGANVLTF.

This clonotype has only a few counts. The rearrangement uses TRBV7-2 and TRBJ1-2; 8 nucleotides align to TRBD1. Germline V gene sequence: CDR1 SGHTA, CDR2 FQGNSA. This CDR3 has 14 amino acids. With V trimmed by 6 bases and J by 4 bases, 7 bases remained unmatched. CDR3 in DNA: TGTGCCAGCAGACCTCCGGACAGGGCCTATGGCTACACCTTC. Translated, it gives CASRPPDRAYGYTF.

The V call is TRBV5-5, the J call TRBJ2-3, with a possible D match to TRBD2 (5 bases). V lost 2 bases to trimming and J lost 2 bases, with 15 bases between them. This CDR3 contains 16 residues. Germline V gives CDR1 SGHKS, CDR2 YYEKEE (reference sequence). The CDR3 region has the DNA TGTGCCAGCAGCTTTCGGGGTGTGCAGTTCACAGATACGCAGTATTTT. It is translated as CASSFRGVQFTDTQYF.

This clonotype was seen ten or more times. The V call is TRBV28, the J call TRBJ2-3; D gene unclear. V lost 5 bases and J lost 0, with 3 bases in between. The germline gives CDR1 MDHEN, CDR2 SYDVKM. The CDR3 is 12 residues long. CDR3 sequence: CASSISTDTQYF. The DNA of the CDR3 is TGTGCCAGCAGTATAAGCACAGATACGCAGTATTTT.

This clonotype turned up a few times. The genes are TRBV7-9 and TRBJ2-1; a weak D match, TRBD2 (6 bases). CDR3 length: 15 residues. Trimming removed 1 base at V and 4 bases at J, with 11 bases between. Germline lookup yields CDR1 SEHNR and CDR2 FQNEAQ (reference sequence). The CDR3 region has the DNA TGTGCCAGCAGCTTAGGGCTAGCGTCATACAATGAGCAGTTCTTC. It encodes CASSLGLASYNEQFF.

This clonotype was counted at least ten times. The gene calls are TRBV7-3 and TRBJ2-3; TRBD2 matches at 11 bases. Per germline, CDR1 SGHTA and CDR2 FQGTGA. With 5 bases clipped from V and 4 bases from J, the junction kept 5 bases outside the gene matches. The CDR3 extends over 15 amino acids. The CDR3 bases are TGTGCCAGCAGCCCCCTAGCGGGGGGCGCAGATACGCAGTATTTT. Translated, it gives CASSPLAGGADTQYF.

This clonotype was detected a few times. The chain has TRBV7-7 and TRBJ2-5, with 7 bases identical to TRBD2. Germline-derived CDR1 and CDR2 are SSHAT and FNYEAQ (reference sequence). The CDR3 has 14 amino acids. Trimming removed 4 bases from V and 0 bases from J; junction bases left unmatched: 2. The CDR3 reads CASSYGLDQETQYF. The CDR3 DNA sequence: TGTGCCAGCAGCTACGGACTAGACCAAGAGACCCAGTACTTC.

The gene calls are TRBV4-1 and TRBJ2-5; 7 nucleotides align to TRBD2. The V gene's germline CDR1 is MGHRA and CDR2 YSYEKL. Trimming took 1 base from V and 2 from J; bases not matched to a gene: 7. This CDR3 spans 16 amino acids. This chain's CDR3 is CASSQGFSAGQETQYF. DNA for the CDR3: TGCGCCAGCAGCCAAGGTTTTTCAGCGGGACAAGAGACCCAGTACTTC.

This clonotype was counted between two and nine times. CDR3 DNA: TGTGCCAGCAGCAACCCACTACAGGGGGCGCCAATCGGAAACATTCAGTACTTC. Translated, it gives CASSNPLQGAPIGNIQYF. The chain is built from TRBV21-1 and TRBJ2-4; TRBD1 is taken as the D call from the table, unchecked against the DNA. TRBV21-1 is a known pseudogene. The CDR3 sequence is 18 residues long.

The chain combines TRBV18 with TRBJ2-1, with TRBD2 matching over 14 bases. Germline V CDR1 and CDR2: KGHSH, LQKENI. The trim removed 5 bases at V and 7 bases at J, leaving 13 bases unmatched. The CDR3 is 18 residues long. The CDR3 spells CASSELRPGLAGVNEQFF. CDR3 bases: TGTGCCAGCTCAGAACTTAGACCGGGACTAGCGGGGGTAAATGAGCAGTTCTTC.

This clonotype was detected only a few times. V gene TRBV12-3 or TRBV12-4 combines with J gene TRBJ2-6, with no clear D. Deletions cut 5 bases from V and 2 bases from J, with 7 bases between. CDR3 length equals 14 residues. The CDR3 spells CASSVQTGANVLTF. CDR3 nucleotides: TGTGCCAGCAGTGTACAAACTGGGGCCAACGTCCTGACTTTC.

The V call is TRBV7-2, the J call TRBJ2-5; 9 nucleotides match TRBD2. The CDR3 contains 15 residues. The germline gives CDR1 SGHTA, CDR2 FQGNSA. Trimming took 6 bases from V and 1 from J; bases not matched to a gene: 6. The CDR3 sequence is CASSRTSGFQETQYF. The CDR3 DNA follows: TGTGCCAGCAGTCGAACTAGCGGGTTCCAAGAGACCCAGTACTTC.

In its sample, this clonotype was seen a few times. The J gene is TRBJ2-3, the V gene TRBV24-1; 10 nucleotides line up with TRBD2. With 3 bases clipped from V and 7 bases from J, the junction kept 6 bases outside the gene matches. The CDR3 length is 15 residues. Germline V gene data show CDR1 as KGHDR and CDR2 as SFDVKD. The CDR3: CATSDPSGGAHTQYF. The CDR3 region has the DNA TGTGCCACCAGTGATCCGAGCGGGGGGGCACATACGCAGTATTTT.

This clonotype was counted a few times. V gene TRBV9 combines with J gene TRBJ2-4; 8 bases line up with TRBD2. V was pared by 4 bases and J by 4 bases, with 4 bases of the junction left unmatched. Germline V gene sequence: CDR1 SGDLS, CDR2 YYNGEE. The CDR3 runs to 14 residues. In DNA, the CDR3 is TGTGCCAGCAGCCCGTCTAGCGGGAAAAACATTCAGTACTTC. Translation: CASSPSSGKNIQYF.